Sequencing of this T cell receptor (beta chain) was carried out in a study of blood T cells in healthy people across ages. Ranging in age from roughly 6 to 95, the donors were healthy Caucasian individuals from Russia. Together with a sample-barcoded 5' primer, a J-beta primer mix was included in a second PCR lasting roughly 6 to 12 cycles. Via MiXCR, TCRdb re-called the 5' RACE reads, giving one row per CDR3 protein. The table lists 850,000 to 1,000,000 distinct CDR3 sequences, roughly 43% of them singletons, with around an eighth in the top ten. Sequencing used blood. This receptor was obtained from a man aged 25 to 45 in good health.

Here the CDR3 reads CASSHQGGYGYTF. CDR3 DNA: TGTGCCAGCAGTCATCAGGGGGGCTATGGCTACACCTTC. The J gene is TRBJ1-2, the V gene TRBV7-9; 7 bases are a match to TRBD1. The germline CDR1 and CDR2 sequences are SEHNR and FQNEAQ (reference sequence). The ends lost 6 bases at V and 4 bases at J; junction bases unmatched: 5. The CDR3 is 13 residues long.